The present TCR beta chain was sequenced within a study of Tregs in tolerant kidney transplant recipients. Study-level results: Tregs expanded with activated donor B cells seemed most donor-specific.

Concerning this clone itself: What it recognizes is unknown.

Profiling relied on immunoSEQ multiplex PCR, and the TCRdb table lists in-frame clones only, not all of them. Counted here are 55,000 to 70,000 clones, approximately 83% occurring once; the ten biggest clones make up 2% to 2.5%. This TCR was recovered from a human donor who received a combined kidney and bone marrow transplant. This sample comprised Tregs from blood, obtained before the transplant.

CDR3 loop: CASSPSGQPQHF. CDR3 DNA: TGTGCCAGCAGTCCGTCAGGTCAGCCCCAGCATTTT. J is TRBJ1-5 and V is TRBV27; D gene ambiguous. CDR1 and CDR2 (germline): MNHEY, SMNVEV (reference sequence). This CDR3 comprises 12 residues. The V end was cut by 5 bases, the J end by 6 bases, with 8 bases between.